The 19 T cell receptor beta chains listed next were all sequenced from one sample in a study of CD8 T cells in ankylosing spondylitis. These receptors are not linked to any known antigen. Study-wide results and limits: A TCR beta motif of about eight highly homologous variants appeared characteristic of ankylosing spondylitis blood.

One entry per CDR3 protein, called by TCRdb with MiXCR from the 5' RACE reads. The repertoire holds a few hundred thousand distinct CDR3 sequences, around 24% seen once, with around 17% in the top ten. The specimen was blood, either unsorted or a sorted T cell fraction (not recorded which). All receptors come from a male donor with ankylosing spondylitis.

The CDR3 is CASSLGGFNTEAFF. CDR3 DNA: TGTGCCAGCAGTTTAGGAGGGTTCAACACTGAAGCTTTCTTT. The V call is TRBV28, the J call TRBJ1-1, with D uncertain. Germline-derived CDR1 and CDR2 are MDHEN and SYDVKM. This CDR3 comprises 14 residues. V dropped 2 bases and J dropped 2 bases, with 9 bases sitting between them.

The chain couples TRBV4-3 to TRBJ2-3, with 7 bases matching TRBD1. The CDR3 spans 15 residues. Germline V gene data show CDR1 as LGHNA and CDR2 as YSLEER. Trimming at V came to 0 bases and at J to 7 bases, leaving 7 bases not matched to a gene. Written as DNA, the CDR3 is TGCGCCAGCAGCCAAGATCCACAGGGGAGAAATACGCAGTATTTT. This sequence encodes CASSQDPQGRNTQYF.

This sequence joins TRBV9 and TRBJ2-1, with D unclear. CDR3 length: 15 residues. Germline CDR1 reads SGDLS; CDR2 reads YYNGEE. Trimming removed 3 bases at V and 0 bases at J, with 10 bases between. CDR3 coding DNA: TGTGCCAGCAGCGGTCCTAGAATCTCCTACAATGAGCAGTTCTTC. Translated, it gives CASSGPRISYNEQFF.

The table lists this clonotype with a few counts. This chain uses TRBV4-2 with TRBJ1-4, with D perhaps matching TRBD1 (5 bases). V shed 4 bases and J shed 1 base, with 10 bases lying between them. The germline CDR1 and CDR2 sequences are LGHNA and YNFKEQ. The CDR3 loop spans 15 amino acids. The DNA for the CDR3 is TGTGCCAGCAGCCGCCCAGGGCAAACTAATGAAAAACTGTTTTTT. It is translated as CASSRPGQTNEKLFF.

This clonotype was detected ten times or more. The rearrangement uses TRBV10-3 and TRBJ2-2; 9 nucleotides line up with TRBD1. CDR1 ENHRY and CDR2 SYGVKD come from the germline V gene. The trim removed 6 bases at V and 3 bases at J, leaving 2 bases unmatched. The CDR3 runs 14 residues. The CDR3 loop reads CAIRGQGHTGELFF. The CDR3 DNA reads TGTGCCATCAGGGGACAGGGCCACACCGGGGAGCTGTTTTTT.

This clonotype was seen a handful of times. V and J are TRBV20-1 and TRBJ1-2; D gene uncertain. This CDR3 has 13 residues. The V and J ends lost 3 bases and 4 bases respectively, with 12 bases between them. Germline V gene data show CDR1 as DFQATT and CDR2 as SNEGSKA (reference sequence). Here the CDR3 reads CSARATGSYGYTF. As DNA, the CDR3 is TGCAGTGCTAGGGCTACGGGTTCCTATGGCTACACCTTC.

The CDR3 DNA sequence: TGCGCCAGCAGCTCGGAGACAGGTTTTAATGAAAAACTGTTTTTT. The encoded protein is CASSSETGFNEKLFF. The chain is built from TRBV5-1 and TRBJ1-4; TRBD1 might be the D (6 bases). Trimming left V 3 bases short and J 4 bases short, with 13 bases between. The CDR3 has 15 residues. CDR1 is SGHRS and CDR2 is YFSETQ in the germline V gene. The complete variable domain, with remaining parts taken from reference TRBV5-1 and TRBJ1-4, reads KAGVTQTPRYLIKTRGQQVTLSCSPISGHRSVSWYQQTPGQGLQFLFEYFSETQRNKGNFPGRFSGRQFSNSRSEMNVSTLELGDSALYLCASSSETGFNEKLFFGSGTQLSVL.

This clonotype was counted between two and nine times. This chain's CDR3 is CASSVEGLAVETQYF. CDR3 nucleotides: TGTGCCAGCAGCGTAGAGGGACTAGCTGTCGAGACCCAGTACTTC. This sequence joins TRBV9 and TRBJ2-5; 9 nucleotides match TRBD2. The germline gives CDR1 SGDLS, CDR2 YYNGEE. The CDR3 runs 15 residues. Trimming cost V 0 bases and J 5 bases; bases outside gene matches: 5.

This clonotype occurred a few times. The chain is built from TRBV12-3 or TRBV12-4 and TRBJ1-5; tentatively, D is TRBD1 (5 bases). V lost 7 bases to trimming and J lost 1 base, with 17 bases between them. This CDR3 is built from 16 residues. The CDR3 protein is CASTQRRGRSNQPQHF. CDR3 sequence (DNA): TGTGCCAGCACCCAGAGGAGGGGTCGAAGCAATCAGCCCCAGCATTTT.

In this sample, this clonotype turned up a few times. V gene TRBV6-2 or TRBV6-3 combines with J gene TRBJ2-3; D is undetermined. CDR1 is MNHEY, CDR2 SVGEGT, per germline. Trimming took off 2 bases at V and 6 bases at J, with 3 bases between the two ends. The CDR3 has 11 amino acids. In DNA form, the CDR3 reads TGTGCCAGCAGTTACCACGATACGCAGTATTTT. It translates to CASSYHDTQYF.

The chain recombines TRBV20-1 with TRBJ1-5; D not resolved. CDR1 and CDR2 (germline): DFQATT, SNEGSKA (reference sequence). CDR3 length: 14 amino acids. V lost 2 bases and J lost 0, with 8 bases in between. CDR3 region: CSARTGDSNQPQHF. CDR3 bases: TGCAGTGCTAGAACCGGCGATAGCAATCAGCCCCAGCATTTT.

The chain couples TRBV20-1 to TRBJ2-2, with no clear D. There are 12 residues in the CDR3. Germline V gene lookup returns CDR1 DFQATT and CDR2 SNEGSKA (reference sequence). V was pared by 6 bases and J by 5 bases, with 10 bases between. CDR3 in amino acids: CSARMATGELFF. The CDR3 DNA follows: TGCAGTGCGAGAATGGCAACCGGGGAGCTGTTTTTT.

This clonotype appeared a single time. V and J are TRBV5-1 and TRBJ2-1; D unclear. Trimming cost V 4 bases and J 5 bases, with 10 bases left between them. CDR3 size: 13 residues. CDR1 is SGHRS, CDR2 YFSETQ, per germline. CDR3 residues: CASSPALNNEQFF. The CDR3 nucleotides read TGCGCCAGCAGCCCGGCATTAAACAATGAGCAGTTCTTC.

The chain has TRBV3-1 and TRBJ2-7; tentatively, D is TRBD2 (6 bases). This CDR3 has 15 amino acids. Trimming shortened V by 2 bases and J by 5 bases, and 16 bases separated the two germline ends. CDR1 and CDR2 (germline): LGHDT, YNNKEL (reference sequence). This chain's CDR3 is CASSQPGLTSHEQYF. In DNA, the CDR3 is TGTGCCAGCAGCCAACCGGGACTCACGTCCCACGAGCAGTACTTC.

The chain uses TRBV3-1 and TRBJ2-7; 8 nucleotides line up with TRBD2. CDR3 length: 15 amino acids. In germline, CDR1 is LGHDT, CDR2 YNNKEL (reference sequence). V shed 6 bases and J 2 bases; nucleotides not matched to a gene: 9. CDR3 amino acids: CASSPASGPPYEQYF. The CDR3 DNA reads as TGTGCCAGCAGTCCCGCTAGCGGGCCGCCCTACGAGCAGTACTTC.

There are many counts of this clonotype. J is TRBJ2-2 and V is TRBV4-2; D not resolved. Trimming removed 1 base from V and 2 bases from J, with 14 bases in between. CDR1 is LGHNA and CDR2 is YNFKEQ in the germline V gene. The CDR3 is 17 residues long. The CDR3 DNA follows: TGTGCCAGCAGCCAAGCATCCCGCGCGGCAAACACCGGGGAGCTGTTTTTT. It specifies CASSQASRAANTGELFF.

The chain employs TRBV4-1 and TRBJ1-4, with TRBD1 matching 7 bases. This CDR3 comprises 17 residues. Germline lookup yields CDR1 MGHRA and CDR2 YSYEKL. V shed 4 bases and J 4 bases; nucleotides not matched to a gene: 12. This chain's CDR3 is CASSLRTFGQDNEKLFF. The DNA of the CDR3 is TGCGCCAGCAGCCTACGGACTTTCGGACAGGATAATGAAAAACTGTTTTTT.

The CDR3 DNA follows: TGTGCCAGCAGCGTAAAGACAGGGGGTAACACCGGGGAGCTGTTTTTT. It yields the protein CASSVKTGGNTGELFF. The chain recombines TRBV9 with TRBJ2-2, with TRBD1 matching over 9 bases. The germline gives CDR1 SGDLS, CDR2 YYNGEE. Trimming at V came to 1 base and at J to 2 bases, leaving 3 bases not matched to a gene. The CDR3 is 16 amino acids.

The chain links TRBV10-3 to TRBJ2-1; the D gene is possibly TRBD2 (6 bases). This CDR3 has 17 residues. In germline, CDR1 is ENHRY, CDR2 SYGVKD. Deletions cut 7 bases from V and 3 bases from J, with 22 bases between. CDR3 nucleotides: TGTGCCATCACCCGATCCCAGGTCGGGAGTGACTACAATGAGCAGTTCTTC. This encodes CAITRSQVGSDYNEQFF.